The 19 T cell receptor beta chains below come from one sample, sequenced in a study of neurological immune-mediated disorders (dated by TCRdb to about 2019). Libraries came from 5' RACE. The sequencing machine was an Illumina HiSeq 2500. TCRdb's own reprocessing of the public reads used fastp at Q25 and MiXCR and kept productive beta chains. When rows share a CDR3 protein, they turn into one entry using the most common DNA and genes. Present in this sample are some 47,000 distinct CDR3 sequences, about 6.3% of which were seen just once. About 0.6% of the sample belongs to the ten largest clones. Sequencing was carried out using CD4+ T cells from blood. The receptors were sampled from a woman between 40 and 55 years old in good health.

This clonotype was seen many times. The chain employs TRBV29-1 and TRBJ2-7; TRBD1 is a possible D gene (8 bases). Germline CDR1 SQVTM, CDR2 ANQGSEA. Deletions cut 5 bases from V and 6 bases from J, with 17 bases between. The CDR3 is made up of 13 amino acids. The CDR3 DNA follows: TGCAGCGTTACTCAACAGGGGGGGTCCGAGCAGTACTTC. Its protein is CSVTQQGGSEQYF.

This clonotype was counted many times. This chain connects TRBV5-5 to TRBJ2-5; D may be TRBD2 (6 bases). Germline loops: CDR1 SGHKS, CDR2 YYEKEE (reference sequence). The CDR3 totals 15 residues. V shed 0 bases and J shed 1 base, with 10 bases lying between them. CDR3 sequence (DNA): TGTGCCAGCAGCTTGGGAGGAGGGGTCCAAGAGACCCAGTACTTC. Translating gives CASSLGGGVQETQYF.

In this sample, this clonotype turned up many times. V usage is TRBV20-1 and J usage is TRBJ2-2; D is perhaps TRBD2 (6 bases). This CDR3 has 16 amino acids. V lost 3 bases, J lost 5 bases, and 19 bases lay in between. Germline V lookup: CDR1 DFQATT, CDR2 SNEGSKA (reference sequence). The CDR3 DNA reads as TGCAGTGCTAGTAGATTGGGGCAGGGAGGAACCGGGGAGCTGTTTTTT. Its protein is CSASRLGQGGTGELFF.

This clonotype came up many times. The chain is built from TRBV29-1 and TRBJ2-5; D ambiguous. Germline V gives CDR1 SQVTM, CDR2 ANQGSEA. The length of the CDR3 is 14 residues. Trimming cost V 0 bases and J 4 bases, with 12 bases left between them. CDR3 sequence reads: CSVEDLPRLETQYF. The CDR3 DNA reads TGCAGCGTTGAAGATCTTCCACGGCTAGAGACCCAGTACTTC.

This clonotype showed up many times. The chain employs TRBV7-2 and TRBJ2-3, with TRBD1 identical over 9 bases. V was pared by 6 bases and J by 6 bases, with 16 bases of the junction left unmatched. CDR3 length: 17 amino acids. CDR1 is SGHTA and CDR2 is FQGNSA in the germline V gene. CDR3 coding DNA: TGTGCCAGCAGTCGTTTAACAGGGGGCAGGGTGACGGATACGCAGTATTTT. Amino acid sequence: CASSRLTGGRVTDTQYF.

This clonotype was counted at least ten times. This chain uses TRBV11-2 with TRBJ2-3, with TRBD2 matching 13 bases. Trimming cost V 5 bases and J 4 bases; bases outside gene matches: 6. The CDR3 consists of 16 residues. Germline CDR1 and CDR2: SGHAT and FQNNGV. This CDR3 is CASSRTSGSIADTQYF. The CDR3 bases are TGTGCCAGCAGCCGGACTAGCGGGAGTATCGCAGATACGCAGTATTTT.

A few counts support this clonotype. V is TRBV11-1 and J is TRBJ2-5; no firm D call. The CDR3 loop spans 14 amino acids. V was shortened by 2 bases and J by 2 bases, with 9 bases between the two germline ends. In germline, CDR1 is SGHAT, CDR2 FQDESV (reference sequence). The CDR3 DNA is TGTGCCAGCAGCTTAATGTCACGTCAAGAGACCCAGTACTTC. Amino acid sequence: CASSLMSRQETQYF.

This clonotype appeared many times. The gene calls are TRBV20-1 and TRBJ2-3; TRBD2 agrees at 12 bases. Trimming cost V 8 bases and J 5 bases; bases outside gene matches: 11. There are 15 residues in the CDR3. The germline V gene encodes CDR1 DFQATT and CDR2 SNEGSKA (reference sequence). The CDR3 coding sequence is TGCAGTCGCCTAGCGGGAGGGCCTCGGGTAGATACGCAGTATTTT. The encoded protein is CSRLAGGPRVDTQYF.

The table lists this clonotype with many counts. The rearrangement joins TRBV7-9 to TRBJ1-1; D unresolved. CDR1 is SEHNR and CDR2 is FQNEAQ in the germline V gene (reference sequence). The CDR3 has 14 amino acids. V was clipped by 2 bases and J by 0 bases, with 7 bases between them. CDR3 nucleotide sequence: TGTGCCAGCAGCTTAAGTCTACTGAACACTGAAGCTTTCTTT. Protein product: CASSLSLLNTEAFF.

The rearrangement uses TRBV28 and TRBJ2-7; 10 nucleotides agree with TRBD1. CDR3 size: 14 residues. V lost 4 bases and J lost 9; bases outside the gene matches: 9. Germline V CDR1 and CDR2: MDHEN, SYDVKM. The CDR3 region has the DNA TGTGCCAGCAGTTCCCTGAGGGGACAGGGGTTGCAGTACTTC. This sequence encodes CASSSLRGQGLQYF.

Many counts were recorded for this clonotype. The chain has TRBV4-2 and TRBJ2-1, with TRBD2 matching 9 bases. The trim removed 1 base at V and 9 bases at J, leaving 7 bases unmatched. The CDR3 consists of 15 residues. Germline V gives CDR1 LGHNA, CDR2 YNFKEQ. The CDR3 sequence: CASSQGGRAEGEQFF. CDR3 nucleotide sequence: TGTGCCAGCAGCCAAGGCGGGAGGGCCGAGGGTGAGCAGTTCTTC.

This clonotype appeared a few times. The chain recombines TRBV28 with TRBJ1-2; the D gene is possibly TRBD1 (6 bases). V was clipped by 2 bases and J by 8 bases, with 15 bases between them. The CDR3 runs 14 residues. The germline V gene has CDR1 MDHEN and CDR2 SYDVKM. CDR3 in DNA: TGTGCCAGCAGTTTAGGGGGGGCGAGAGGGGGCTACACCTTC. This codes for CASSLGGARGGYTF.

This clonotype was recorded many times. This chain links TRBV6-2 or TRBV6-3 with TRBJ2-1; D is undetermined. This CDR3 is built from 15 residues. CDR1 is MNHEY and CDR2 is SVGEGT in the germline V gene. V gave up 2 bases and J gave up 8 bases, with 16 bases separating them. The CDR3 reads CASSYGEVRYDEQFF. The CDR3 coding sequence is TGTGCCAGCAGTTACGGCGAGGTTCGGTACGATGAGCAGTTCTTC.

This clonotype showed up many times. The chain uses TRBV15 and TRBJ1-3; D might be TRBD1 (6 bases). V was pared by 0 bases and J by 15 bases, with 18 bases between. CDR1 is LNHNV and CDR2 is YYDKDF in the germline V gene (reference sequence). CDR3 size: 14 residues. The chain's CDR3 is CATSREGGGQTRYF. CDR3 in DNA: TGTGCCACCAGCAGAGAAGGGGGAGGACAGACCCGATATTTT.

This clonotype has at least ten counts. CDR3 sequence: CASSSSGGLYEQYF. In DNA, the CDR3 is TGTGCCAGCAGCTCCAGCGGGGGGCTTTACGAGCAGTACTTC. The chain couples TRBV9 to TRBJ2-7, with 9 bases matching TRBD2. The germline V gene has CDR1 SGDLS and CDR2 YYNGEE. The length of the CDR3 is 14 residues. J gave up 4 bases and V 4 bases, and 6 bases lay outside the gene matches.

This clonotype appeared many times. This chain connects TRBV9 to TRBJ2-6; possibly TRBD1 or TRBD2 for D (5 bases each). Deletions cut 1 base from V and 3 bases from J, with 8 bases between. The CDR3 loop spans 15 amino acids. CDR1 is SGDLS, CDR2 YYNGEE, per germline. CDR3 DNA sequence: TGTGCCAGCAGCGTACAGGGAGATGGGGCCAACGTCCTGACTTTC. Translating it yields CASSVQGDGANVLTF.

The table lists this clonotype with many counts. This chain joins TRBV20-1 and TRBJ1-5; D not resolved. Germline CDR1 DFQATT, CDR2 SNEGSKA (reference sequence). The V end was cut by 3 bases, the J end by 7 bases, with 13 bases between. This CDR3 spans 13 amino acids. The DNA for the CDR3 is TGCAGTGCTAGTCAAGACGACGCGCAGCCCCAGCATTTT. The encoded protein is CSASQDDAQPQHF.

This clonotype came up many times. The chain recombines TRBV5-1 with TRBJ2-6; D tentatively reads TRBD1 or TRBD2 (5 bases each). CDR1 and CDR2 (germline): SGHRS, YFSETQ. The CDR3 covers 16 residues. The germline V and J ends were trimmed by 4 bases and 4 bases, with 15 bases remaining between them. The CDR3 protein is CASSGAWGSGANVLTF. CDR3 bases: TGCGCCAGCAGCGGCGCATGGGGGTCCGGGGCCAACGTCCTGACTTTC.

This clonotype has at least ten counts. CDR3 nucleotide sequence: TGTGCCAGCAGCCCCAAGGACTTAAAAAACAATGAGCAGTTCTTC. Amino acids: CASSPKDLKNNEQFF. The chain joins TRBV16 to TRBJ2-1; a weak D match, TRBD2 (5 bases). Deletions cut 4 bases from V and 5 bases from J, with 15 bases between. This CDR3 region has 15 residues. Germline-derived CDR1 and CDR2 are KGHSY and FQNENV.